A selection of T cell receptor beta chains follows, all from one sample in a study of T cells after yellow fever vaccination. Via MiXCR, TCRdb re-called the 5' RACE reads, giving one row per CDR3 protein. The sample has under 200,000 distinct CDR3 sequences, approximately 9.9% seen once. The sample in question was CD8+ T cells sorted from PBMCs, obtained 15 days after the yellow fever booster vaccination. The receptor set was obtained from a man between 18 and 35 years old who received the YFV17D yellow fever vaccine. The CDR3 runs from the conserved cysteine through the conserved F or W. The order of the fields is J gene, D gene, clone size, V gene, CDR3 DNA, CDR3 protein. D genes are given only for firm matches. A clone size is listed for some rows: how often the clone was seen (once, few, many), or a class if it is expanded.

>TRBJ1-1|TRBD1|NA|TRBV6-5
TGTGCCAGCAGTTACCTAGGGGGCCTGAACACTGAAGCTTTCTTT
CASSYLGGLNTEAFF
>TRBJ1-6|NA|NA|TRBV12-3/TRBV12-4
TGTGCCAGCAGGGATTTCGGCGGCTCCTATAATTCACCCCTCCACTTT
CASRDFGGSYNSPLHF
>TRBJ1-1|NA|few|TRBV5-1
TGCGCCAGCAGCGGGCCGGGACGGACCTTGACGGGCGCTTTCTTT
CASSGPGRTLTGAFF
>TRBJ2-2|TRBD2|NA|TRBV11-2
TGTGCCACCAACCGACTAGCGGCCACCGGGGAGCTGTTTTTT
CATNRLAATGELFF
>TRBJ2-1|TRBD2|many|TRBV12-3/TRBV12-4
TGTGCCAGCAGTTTGAGTAGCGGGGTAGGTGAGCAGTTCTTC
CASSLSSGVGEQFF
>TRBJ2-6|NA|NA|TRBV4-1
TGCGCCAGCAGCCAAGAAATGGGGTTACGGGCCAACGTCCTGACTTTC
CASSQEMGLRANVLTF
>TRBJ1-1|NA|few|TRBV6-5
TGTGCCAGCAGTTACTCCCCTTATCTGAACACTGAAGCTTTCTTT
CASSYSPYLNTEAFF
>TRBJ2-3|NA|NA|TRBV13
TGTGCCAGCAGCTTTCGCCGAGATACGCAGTATTTT
CASSFRRDTQYF
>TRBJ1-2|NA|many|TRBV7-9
TGTGCCAGCAGCTTAGGTCCAGTCACCCACCGTGGCTACACCTTC
CASSLGPVTHRGYTF
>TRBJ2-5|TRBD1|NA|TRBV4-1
TGCGCCAGCAGCCAAGGAGGACAGGGTGTAGAGACCCAGTACTTC
CASSQGGQGVETQYF
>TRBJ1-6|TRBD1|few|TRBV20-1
TGCAGTGCTAGAGCCGCGGACAGGGTATTATCACCCCTCCACTTT
CSARAADRVLSPLHF
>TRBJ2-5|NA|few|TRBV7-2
TGTGCCAGCAGCTCCCCTTCAGGGGGGCAAGAGACCCAGTACTTC
CASSSPSGGQETQYF
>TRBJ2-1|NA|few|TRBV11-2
TGTGCCAGCAGCTTAGGAGCGGCCTCCTACAATGAGCAGTTCTTC
CASSLGAASYNEQFF
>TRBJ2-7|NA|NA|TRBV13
TGTGCCAGCAGCTTGTTTAGTATGGCAGGCTACGAGCAGTACTTC
CASSLFSMAGYEQYF
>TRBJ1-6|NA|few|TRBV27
TGTGCCAGCAGTTTTAACTCACGATTCAATTCACCCCTCCACTTT
CASSFNSRFNSPLHF
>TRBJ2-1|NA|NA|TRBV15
TGTGCCACCAAGGGGGAAATCTGGGGAGAGCAGTTCTTC
CATKGEIWGEQFF
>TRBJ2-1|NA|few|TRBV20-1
TGCAGTGTCGCCCCCCAAGGGACTGTGGAGTTCTTC
CSVAPQGTVEFF
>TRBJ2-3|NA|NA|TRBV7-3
TGTGCCAGCAGACCAGACTACCCCACAGATACGCAGTATTTT
CASRPDYPTDTQYF
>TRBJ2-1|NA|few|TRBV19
TGTGCCAGTAGTATTTCATCAGGTTACAATGAGCAGTTCTTC
CASSISSGYNEQFF
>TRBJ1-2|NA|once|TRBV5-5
TGTGCCAGCAGCTTCAGGACAGTTAACTATGGCTACACCTTC
CASSFRTVNYGYTF
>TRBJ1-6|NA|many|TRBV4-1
TGCGCCAGCAGCCATGCCGACTGGAATAATTCACCCCTCCACTTT
CASSHADWNNSPLHF
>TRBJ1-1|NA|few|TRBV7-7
TGTGCTAGCAGCTTAGCACCGAACACTGAAGCTTTCTTT
CASSLAPNTEAFF
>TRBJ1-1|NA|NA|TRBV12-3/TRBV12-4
TGTGCCAGCAGCTGGGACACCCCGAACACTGAAGCTTTCTTT
CASSWDTPNTEAFF
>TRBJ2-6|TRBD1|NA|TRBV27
TGTGCCAGCAGTTTCTTCGGGACAGGGCTCCCTGGGGCCAACGTCCTGACTTTC
CASSFFGTGLPGANVLTF
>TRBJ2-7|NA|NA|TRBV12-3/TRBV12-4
TGTGCCAGCAGTCTGCTGCAGGGGATCTACGAGCAGTACTTC
CASSLLQGIYEQYF
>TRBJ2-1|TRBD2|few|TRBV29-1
TGCAGCGCCAGGTTGGCTAGCGGGGATGAGCAGTTCTTC
CSARLASGDEQFF